This T cell receptor (beta chain) was recorded in a study of monozygotic twins with inflammatory bowel disease. Two nested PCRs, roughly 17 and 9 cycles, amplified TCRalpha and TCRbeta cDNA. TCRdb re-called the 5' RACE reads and catalogs CDR3 proteins one per entry, DNA excluded. This specimen shows approximately 400,000 distinct CDR3 sequences; the ten leading clones hold around 2.6%. Germline assignment: CDR1 LNHDA and CDR2 SQIVND (reference sequence). The CDR3 sequence is 14 residues long. The V and J genes are TRBV19 and TRBJ2-5; the D call of TRBD1 rests on TCRdb alone, since no DNA is present to check it. This clonotype was sampled from a human donor with ulcerative colitis or Crohn's disease, or a healthy co-twin of an affected twin (not recorded which). Sequences were obtained from blood. The CDR3 protein is CASSPRTGLETQYF.